The T cell receptor beta chain described here comes from a study of radiotherapy plus CTLA-4 blockade in lung cancer (dated 2018 in TCRdb). For context, the study as a whole: Objective responses occurred in roughly a sixth of enrolled patients, and roughly 30% achieved disease control.

Library preparation employed the immunoSEQ multiplex PCR assay. In its TCRdb copy, this immuneACCESS table keeps in-frame sequences only and misses some clones. Where compared with another copy, unresolved V genes explain less than half of these, and the others have no known cause. The sample table records 35,000 to 45,000 clones; 75% to 80% of these occur just once. Approximately 2.4% of the sample goes to the ten largest clones. Broad study findings and their caveats: Increased serum interferon-beta after radiation, together with early dynamic changes in blood T cell clones, were reported to be the strongest predictors of response. After treatment with radiotherapy and ipilimumab, TCR clones that came from tumors expanded in the peripheral blood.

The CDR3 has 14 amino acids, counting the end cysteine and phenylalanine. The sequence is cut down to CDR3 DNA, 42 bases in frame from base 1. Taken from the germline V gene (reference sequence), the CDR1 and CDR2 loops are MNHEY and SMNVEV. Germline trimming: 5 bases from V, 3 bases from J; junction bases outside gene matches: 4. With regard to this clone: The antigen it recognizes is unknown. No qualities accompany the bases; no much larger clone lies one base away.

The study tested focal radiation therapy combined with CTLA-4 blockade (ipilimumab) in patients with chemo-refractory metastatic non-small-cell lung cancer. The origin of this receptor is a human donor with non-small cell lung cancer whose response to radiotherapy plus ipilimumab could not be evaluated. The material was peripheral blood, obtained from a patient treated with radiotherapy plus ipilimumab. This chain is built from TRBV27 and TRBJ2-7, and 10 junctional nucleotides match TRBD1. CDR3 reads: CASSPWTGGYEQYF. Read as DNA, the sequence is TGTGCCAGCAGTCCTTGGACAGGGGGCTACGAGCAGTACTTC.